A single sample gave rise to the 16 T cell receptor beta chains below, sequenced in a study of CD8+CD57+ T cells in acquired aplastic anemia. The authors sequenced patients whose flow cytometry had shown CD8+CD57+ cell expansion. Profiles of TCR beta VDJ and CDR3 were generated from a genomic DNA template. In TCRdb, the reads were re-called with MiXCR into one record per CDR3 protein. This sample has about 58,000 distinct CDR3 sequences, with around 57% found just once. The sample consisted of sorted CD4+, CD8+, or CD8+CD57+ T cells (not recorded which) from PBMCs. The receptors originated from a human donor with aplastic anemia.

The chain has TRBV10-2 and TRBJ2-5, with 7 bases lining up with TRBD2. Germline CDR1 is WSHSY and CDR2 is SAAADI. The CDR3 is made up of 13 amino acids. The trim removed 2 bases at V and 4 bases at J, leaving 1 base unmatched. DNA for the CDR3: TGCGCCAGCAGTGAGACTAGCGCAGAGACCCAGTACTTC. It encodes CASSETSAETQYF.

Concerning this clonotype itself: Relative to the germline gene, one junction end is altered; a read error may explain this. The chain recombines TRBV25-1 with TRBJ1-6, with D uncertain. In germline, CDR1 is MGHDK, CDR2 SYGVNS. The CDR3 loop spans 16 amino acids. As DNA, the CDR3 is TGCGCCAACAGTGAAGCGGCGGGCTCCTATAATTCACCCCTCCACTTT. This gives the protein CANSEAAGSYNSPLHF.

This clonotype is medium-sized in the sample. The V and J genes are TRBV9 and TRBJ1-2; the D gene is possibly TRBD1 (5 bases). Germline V gives CDR1 SGDLS, CDR2 YYNGEE. V was cut by 0 bases and J by 5 bases, with 5 bases left in between. The CDR3 has 12 residues. The CDR3 nucleotides are TGTGCCAGCAGCGTAGCAGGGTATGGCTACACCTTC. Translated: CASSVAGYGYTF.

DNA of the CDR3: TGTGCCATCAGTGACTCCGGGACGGCCTCCTACGAGCAGTACTTC. Translating it yields CAISDSGTASYEQYF. This sequence joins TRBV10-3 and TRBJ2-7; D may correspond to TRBD1 or TRBD2 (5 bases each). V lost 3 bases and J 0 bases, leaving 12 bases between the germline ends. The germline gives CDR1 ENHRY, CDR2 SYGVKD. The CDR3 runs to 15 residues.

The chain is built from TRBV20-1 and TRBJ2-7; 11 bases match TRBD1. The germline V gene encodes CDR1 DFQATT and CDR2 SNEGSKA (reference sequence). The CDR3 consists of 12 residues. The CDR3 DNA sequence: TGCAGCCCTGGGACAGGGGGGAACGAGCAGTACTTC. It encodes CSPGTGGNEQYF.

J is TRBJ2-1 and V is TRBV29-1; TRBD2 matches 7 bases. CDR3 length: 10 residues. J was trimmed by 10 bases and V by 7 bases; bases with no gene match: 4. Germline loops: CDR1 SQVTM, CDR2 ANQGSEA. The DNA of the CDR3 is TGCAGCGGGAGTAGCGGGGAGCAGTTCTTC. The encoded protein is CSGSSGEQFF.

This clonotype has ten or more counts. This chain links TRBV20-1 with TRBJ2-4, with TRBD2 as a possible D gene (5 bases). Trimming left V 0 bases short and J 7 bases short, with 10 bases between. The germline V gene has CDR1 DFQATT and CDR2 SNEGSKA (reference sequence). The CDR3 runs 13 residues. The CDR3 here is CSARDTRRNIQYF. CDR3 nucleotides: TGCAGTGCTAGAGATACTAGGCGGAACATTCAGTACTTC.

The chain couples TRBV2 to TRBJ2-7; D might be TRBD1 (6 bases). Germline CDR1 and CDR2: SNHLY and FYNNEI. The V end was cut by 4 bases, the J end by 4 bases, with 14 bases between. This CDR3 spans 14 amino acids. The CDR3 DNA sequence: TGTGCCAGCAGTGTGCAGGGGTTGGGGTACGAGCAGTACTTC. Encoded protein: CASSVQGLGYEQYF.

The rearrangement links TRBV11-1 to TRBJ1-1; the D gene is possibly TRBD1 (5 bases). From germline, CDR1 is SGHAT and CDR2 FQDESV (reference sequence). The V and J ends lost 5 bases and 4 bases respectively, with 23 bases between them. The CDR3 covers 17 residues. In nucleotides, the CDR3 is TGTGCCAGCAGCCCACCGGTGGGGCACTCGGGTAGCACTGAAGCTTTCTTT. It encodes CASSPPVGHSGSTEAFF.

In DNA form, the CDR3 reads TGTGCCAGCAGCTTTAGCGGACATGAGCAGTTCTTC. Amino acids: CASSFSGHEQFF. V gene TRBV2 combines with J gene TRBJ2-1; a possible D gene is TRBD2 (6 bases). Germline lookup yields CDR1 SNHLY and CDR2 FYNNEI. The V and J ends lost 6 bases and 8 bases respectively, with 11 bases between them. This CDR3 region has 12 residues.

This clonotype came up a few times. This chain links TRBV6-1 with TRBJ2-1; either TRBD1 or TRBD2 may supply D (6 bases each). CDR1 and CDR2 (germline): MNHNS, SASEGT. The CDR3 spans 14 residues. Trimming cost V 8 bases and J 4 bases, with 15 bases left between them. This chain's CDR3 is CASGTGGSYNEQFF. CDR3 DNA sequence: TGTGCCAGCGGGACTGGGGGCTCTTACAATGAGCAGTTCTTC.

This chain connects TRBV29-1 to TRBJ1-1, with D unclear. Germline CDR1 SQVTM, CDR2 ANQGSEA. V lost 3 bases to trimming and J lost 7 bases, with 21 bases between them. There are 15 residues in the CDR3. The CDR3 spells CSVELGRGWWIEAFF. As DNA, the CDR3 is TGCAGCGTTGAGCTTGGTCGGGGTTGGTGGATTGAAGCTTTCTTT.

V and J are TRBV7-9 and TRBJ2-7, with 13 bases that match TRBD2. Per germline, CDR1 SEHNR and CDR2 FQNEAQ (reference sequence). The CDR3 has 15 amino acids. Unmatched junction bases numbered 3, after V lost 5 bases and J lost 2 bases. Here the CDR3 reads CASSGGLAGTYEQYF. In DNA, the CDR3 is TGTGCCAGCAGCGGGGGACTAGCGGGAACCTACGAGCAGTACTTC.

This clonotype showed up many times. The gene calls are TRBV7-8 and TRBJ1-1; TRBD1 matches at 8 bases. This CDR3 region has 14 residues. Germline V gene sequence: CDR1 SGHVS, CDR2 FQNEAQ. V was pared by 6 bases and J by 5 bases, with 8 bases of the junction left unmatched. CDR3 DNA sequence: TGTGCCAGCAGTATACAGGGGGGGGGAACTGAAGCTTTCTTT. It yields the protein CASSIQGGGTEAFF.

In its sample, this clonotype was seen a few times. A read error may be the cause here, since a much bigger clone is one base away. Because the CDR3 is missing its conserved closing phenylalanine or tryptophan, this is likely a read error. The DNA is left out, because the CDR3 cannot be placed on it with certainty; the CDR3 is given as TCRdb lists it. This sequence joins TRBV7-5 and TRBJ1-4. TRBV7-5 is a recognized pseudogene. The CDR3 is 15 residues long, ends included. The CDR3 protein is CISVPEACRALKLFS.

Concerning this clonotype itself: This could be a read error, since a much larger clone is one nucleotide away. The chain recombines TRBV2 with TRBJ2-1; the D gene is possibly TRBD1 (6 bases). The V gene's germline CDR1 is SNHLY and CDR2 FYNNEI. There are 13 residues in the CDR3. The CDR3 sequence: CVSSDRDNNEQFF. DNA of the CDR3: TGTGTCAGCAGTGACCGGGACAACAATGAGCAGTTCTTC.